This TCR beta chain was retrieved from a study of OX40 agonist ivuxolimab in advanced cancers. The data were produced by immunoSEQ multiplex PCR, yet TCRdb's version contains in-frame clones alone and is incomplete. The sample has fewer than 85,000 clones, 85% to 90% seen once. The CDR3 covers 24 residues. The germline gives CDR1 LNHNV, CDR2 YYDKDF (reference sequence). V dropped 3 bases and J dropped 0 bases, with 38 bases sitting between them. Sequenced material: CD4+ or CD8+ T cells sorted from blood, taken in a trial of the OX40 agonist ivuxolimab. The chain combines TRBV15 with TRBJ2-5; the D gene is possibly TRBD2 (6 bases). This TCR was sampled from an adult with an advanced solid tumor such as melanoma, head and neck, liver or kidney cancer. The CDR3 DNA reads as TGTGCCACCAGCAGGCCTCATAGGGCCTCTGACACGCAATATCTGGAGGGAAACCAAGAGACCCAGTACTTC. Encoded protein: CATSRPHRASDTQYLEGNQETQYF.